This entry describes one TCR beta chain. The naive CD8 population came from CD45RO-negative cells selected for CCR7, without terminally differentiated effector memory CD45RA+ cells. Donation came from healthy HIV-negative adults that had no recent acute infections or vaccinations. The data derive from a study of shared clonotypes between healthy human individuals. Per germline, CDR1 SGHNT and CDR2 YYREEE (reference sequence). This CDR3 contains 14 residues. V shed 4 bases, J shed 5 bases, and the junction held 8 bases outside the gene matches. The repertoire was sequenced with immunoSEQ multiplex PCR; TCRdb's copy has only in-frame clones and lacks some. The table lists fewer than 1 million clones, around 96% of them singletons, with around 0.25% in the top ten.

Specimen: naive CD8+ T cells sorted from blood. The receptor's source is a man aged 25 to 45 in good health. The chain joins TRBV5-4 to TRBJ1-2; 7 nucleotides agree with TRBD1. This CDR3 is CASSERQGRYGYTF. In nucleotides, the CDR3 is TGTGCCAGCAGCGAACGACAGGGACGATATGGCTACACCTTC.